This T cell receptor beta chain stems from a study of identical twins (dated by TCRdb to 2016 to 2018). Background for the entire study: TCR alpha and beta repertoires from monozygotic twins, unrelated adults of various ages and cord blood were deep-sequenced to test whether fetal clonotypes persist. To rule out contamination, replicate twin experiments were performed at different times with different library preparation protocols. Study-wide findings and limitations: Fewer insertions were carried by abundant cord blood beta clonotypes, a similar but weaker trend appeared in young adult naive repertoires, and no such trend appeared in memory repertoires. Zero-insertion analyses could be partly confounded by invariant T cells such as MAIT and iNKT, although diverse VJ usage argued against such confounding for most clonotypes. Because the same donors could not be followed over many years, conclusions were based on cross-sectional statistical analysis. Compared with coincidental sharing between unrelated individuals, out-of-frame TCR alpha sequences shared between twins showed an excess of sequences with low generation probability. Out-of-frame TCR alpha sharing in monozygotic twins was systematically underestimated by recombination models, whereas sharing between unrelated individuals was in agreement with the recombination models. Excess twin sharing in beta out-of-frame sequences was weaker because fewer shared sequences lowered the signal-to-noise ratio.

As to this clonotype: Its recognized antigen is unknown. The input lacks base qualities; no much larger clone sits a single base away.

The CDR3 sequence holds 13 residues, the cysteine and phenylalanine included. The only DNA kept is the CDR3, 39 bases in frame from the first base. At the junction V is shortened by 2 bases and J by 5 bases, with 7 bases in between. All donors were healthy Caucasians. Three pairs of female monozygotic twins, all aged about 18 to 29 years, made up the twin cohort. Positive isolation kits from Invitrogen were used to isolate CD4+ and CD8+ T cell populations. Libraries were built with 5' RACE. The sequencing machine was an Illumina HiSeq 2000. Template switching added a universal primer binding site, and the final cDNA carried a unique molecular identifier that allowed TCR cDNA molecules to be counted accurately. First-strand cDNA for TCR alpha and beta chains was synthesized from specific primers in the conserved constant-segment region. To control for contamination, every cDNA library was double barcoded, receiving both a SMART-Mk sample barcode and Illumina barcodes. TruSeq adapter sequences and Illumina sample barcodes were added in two successive PCR steps. Sequencing of the TCR alpha and beta cDNA libraries was done on the Illumina HiSeq platform using custom primers. In the authors' own workflow: MiGEC was used to process raw reads and extract unique molecular identifiers, and MiXCR was used to find CDR3 positions. For each individual, recombination models were inferred using an EM algorithm with the repgenHMM and IGoR tools. The tcR package in R was used for shared clonotype analysis, with sharing normalized by the product of cloneset sizes. To study raw recombination without the effects of thymic and clonal selection, out-of-frame nonproductive sequences were analyzed. Using fastp trimming at Q25 and MiXCR clonotype assembly, TCRdb reanalyzed the public sequencing data and kept in-frame beta chains. Records with the same CDR3 protein are collapsed into one entry carrying the most frequent genes and DNA. None of the V and J calls come from the authors' own analysis; TCRdb made them. The sample table shows about 530,000 distinct CDR3 sequences, and roughly 15% are seen once. 0.44% of the sample is in the top ten clones.

This same sample was also taken into another study, of yellow fever vaccine responses in identical twins. The second study, in turn, reports: According to the authors, the vaccine-induced T cell response in identical twins seemed to be partly convergent and partly specific to each individual. The study precisely tracked vaccine-responding T cell clones in identical twins.

The receptor chain draws on TRBV12-3 or TRBV12-4 and TRBJ2-4; a tentative D match to TRBD2 spans 5 bases. The sample comprised CD4+ T cells sorted from blood. This TCR derives from a woman younger than 30 in good health. This receptor has the CDR3 CASSLRRENIQYF. The DNA sequence is TGTGCCAGCAGTTTAAGGCGGGAAAACATTCAGTACTTC.